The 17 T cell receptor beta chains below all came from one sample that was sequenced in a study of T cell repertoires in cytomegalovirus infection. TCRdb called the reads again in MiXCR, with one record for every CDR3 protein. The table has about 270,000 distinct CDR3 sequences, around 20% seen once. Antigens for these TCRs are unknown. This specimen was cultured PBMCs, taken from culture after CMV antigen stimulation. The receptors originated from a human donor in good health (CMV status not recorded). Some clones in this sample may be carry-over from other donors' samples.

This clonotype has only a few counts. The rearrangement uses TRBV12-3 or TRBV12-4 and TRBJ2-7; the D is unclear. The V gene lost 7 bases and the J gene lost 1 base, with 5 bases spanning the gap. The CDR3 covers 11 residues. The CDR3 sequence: CASTQSYEQYF. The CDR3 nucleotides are TGTGCCAGCACTCAATCCTACGAGCAGTACTTC.

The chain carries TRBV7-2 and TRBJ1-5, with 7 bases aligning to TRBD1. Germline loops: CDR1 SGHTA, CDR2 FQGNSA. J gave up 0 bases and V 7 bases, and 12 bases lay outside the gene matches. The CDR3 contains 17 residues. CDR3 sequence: CASNPGGALFSNQPQHF. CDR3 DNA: TGTGCCAGCAACCCAGGGGGGGCTCTCTTTAGCAATCAGCCCCAGCATTTT.

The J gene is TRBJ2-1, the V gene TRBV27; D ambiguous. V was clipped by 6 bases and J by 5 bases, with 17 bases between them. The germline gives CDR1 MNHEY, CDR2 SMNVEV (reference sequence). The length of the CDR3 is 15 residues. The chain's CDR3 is CASREHRPTNNEQFF. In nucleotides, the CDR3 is TGTGCCAGCAGAGAGCATCGGCCTACTAACAATGAGCAGTTCTTC.

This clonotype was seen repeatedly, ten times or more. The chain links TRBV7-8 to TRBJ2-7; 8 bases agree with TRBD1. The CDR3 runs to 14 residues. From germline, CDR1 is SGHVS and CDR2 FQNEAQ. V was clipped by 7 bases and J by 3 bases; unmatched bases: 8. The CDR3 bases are TGTGCCAGCAACAACAGGGGGGCGGGCTACGAGCAGTACTTC. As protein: CASNNRGAGYEQYF.

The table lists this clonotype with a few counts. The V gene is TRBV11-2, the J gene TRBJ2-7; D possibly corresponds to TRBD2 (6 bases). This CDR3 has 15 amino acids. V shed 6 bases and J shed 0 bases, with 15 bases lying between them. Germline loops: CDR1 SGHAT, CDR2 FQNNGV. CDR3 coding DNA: TGTGCCAGCAGGATCACGGGGGAACCCTCCTACGAGCAGTACTTC. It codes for CASRITGEPSYEQYF. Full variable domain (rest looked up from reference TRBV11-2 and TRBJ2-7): EAGVAQSPRYKIIEKRQSVAFWCNPISGHATLYWYQQILGQGPKLLIQFQNNGVVDDSQLPKDRFSAERLKGVDSTLKIQPAKLEDSAVYLCASRITGEPSYEQYFGPGTRLTVT.

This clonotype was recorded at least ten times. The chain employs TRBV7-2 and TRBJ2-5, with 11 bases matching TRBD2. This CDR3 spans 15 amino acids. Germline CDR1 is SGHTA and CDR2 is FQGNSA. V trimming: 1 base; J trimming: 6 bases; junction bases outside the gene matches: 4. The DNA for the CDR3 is TGTGCCAGCAGCTTAGGGACTAGCGGGCTGCAGACCCAGTACTTC. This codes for CASSLGTSGLQTQYF.

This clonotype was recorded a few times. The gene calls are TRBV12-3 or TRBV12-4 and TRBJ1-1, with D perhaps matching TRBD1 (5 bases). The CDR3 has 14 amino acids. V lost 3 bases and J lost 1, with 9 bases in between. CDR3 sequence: CASSLTVENTEAFF. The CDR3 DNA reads TGTGCCAGCAGTTTGACAGTTGAGAACACTGAAGCTTTCTTT.

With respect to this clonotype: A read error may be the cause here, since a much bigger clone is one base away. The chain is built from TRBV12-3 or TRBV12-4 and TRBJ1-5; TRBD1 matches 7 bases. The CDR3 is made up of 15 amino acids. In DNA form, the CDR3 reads TGTGACAGCAGTTCTGGGACAGCGTTGAATCAGCCCCAGCATTTT. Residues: CDSSSGTALNQPQHF.

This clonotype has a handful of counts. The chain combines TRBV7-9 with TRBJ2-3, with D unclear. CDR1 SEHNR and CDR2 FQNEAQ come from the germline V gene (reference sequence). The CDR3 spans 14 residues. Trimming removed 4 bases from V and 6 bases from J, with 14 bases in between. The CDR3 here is CASSYPSEADTQYF. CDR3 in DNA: TGTGCCAGCAGCTACCCTTCAGAGGCGGATACGCAGTATTTT.

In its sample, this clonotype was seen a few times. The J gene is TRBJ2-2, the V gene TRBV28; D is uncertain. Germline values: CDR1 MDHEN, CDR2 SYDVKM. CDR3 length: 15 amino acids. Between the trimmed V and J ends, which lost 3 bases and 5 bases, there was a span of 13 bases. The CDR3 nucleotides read TGTGCCAGCAGTTTCCCCAGCCCATGGACCGGGGAGCTGTTTTTT. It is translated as CASSFPSPWTGELFF.

The CDR3 nucleotides are TGTGCCAGCAGCTCTAGACGGGGTGAAGCTTTCTTT. Translating gives CASSSRRGEAFF. This sequence joins TRBV7-2 and TRBJ1-1; D is undetermined. The CDR3 contains 12 residues. The ends were cut back, 4 bases at V and 7 bases at J, with 10 bases in the middle. From germline, CDR1 is SGHTA and CDR2 FQGNSA.

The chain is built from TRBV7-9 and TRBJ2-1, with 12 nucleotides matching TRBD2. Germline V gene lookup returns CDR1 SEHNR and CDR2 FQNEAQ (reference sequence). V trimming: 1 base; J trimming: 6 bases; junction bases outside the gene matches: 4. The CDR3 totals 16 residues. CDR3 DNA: TGTGCCAGCAGCTTAGACCGACTAGCGGGAGTCAATGAGCAGTTCTTC. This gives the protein CASSLDRLAGVNEQFF.

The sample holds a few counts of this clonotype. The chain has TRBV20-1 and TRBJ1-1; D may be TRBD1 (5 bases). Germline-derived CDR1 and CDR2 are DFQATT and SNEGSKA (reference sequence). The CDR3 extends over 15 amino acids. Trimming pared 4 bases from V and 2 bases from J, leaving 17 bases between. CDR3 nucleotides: TGCAGTGCTAACTTCGGGACCGGGGCCAACACTGAAGCTTTCTTT. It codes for CSANFGTGANTEAFF.

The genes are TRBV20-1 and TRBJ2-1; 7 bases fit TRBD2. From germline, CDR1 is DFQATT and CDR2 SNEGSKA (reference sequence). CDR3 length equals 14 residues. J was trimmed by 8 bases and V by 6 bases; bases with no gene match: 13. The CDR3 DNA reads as TGCAGTGCCGGGGGAGGGGCGAGATCCCATGAGCAGTTCTTC. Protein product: CSAGGGARSHEQFF.

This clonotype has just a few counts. This CDR3 reads CATSGSGSWETQYF. Here the CDR3 DNA reads TGTGCCACCAGTGGTAGCGGGAGTTGGGAGACCCAGTACTTC. V is TRBV24-1 and J is TRBJ2-5; 9 nucleotides line up with TRBD2. V was clipped by 5 bases and J by 5 bases; unmatched bases: 5. Germline-derived CDR1 and CDR2 are KGHDR and SFDVKD. The CDR3 runs to 14 residues.

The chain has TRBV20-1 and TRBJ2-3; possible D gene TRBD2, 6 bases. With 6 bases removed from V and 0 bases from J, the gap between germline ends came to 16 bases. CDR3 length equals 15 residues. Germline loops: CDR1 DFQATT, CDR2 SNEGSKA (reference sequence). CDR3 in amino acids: CSAPDSGPSTDTQYF. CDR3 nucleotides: TGCAGTGCCCCGGATAGCGGACCTAGCACAGATACGCAGTATTTT.

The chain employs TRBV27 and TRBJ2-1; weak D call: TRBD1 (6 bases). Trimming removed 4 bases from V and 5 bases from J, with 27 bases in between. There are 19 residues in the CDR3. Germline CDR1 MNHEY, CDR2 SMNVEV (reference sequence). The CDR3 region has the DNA TGTGCCAGCAGTTATGTCCGACAGGTCCCTTCCTACAAGGACAATGAGCAGTTCTTC. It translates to CASSYVRQVPSYKDNEQFF.